This T cell receptor (beta chain) was documented in a study of control samples from healthy donors and cancer patients. Produced via immunoSEQ multiplex PCR; TCRdb's table is partial and in-frame only. The sample has 70,000 to 85,000 clones; roughly 89% are singletons. The CDR3 has 15 amino acids. Between the trimmed V and J ends, which lost 6 bases and 5 bases, there was a span of 19 bases. Germline V CDR1 and CDR2: SGHTA, FQGNSA. Sequencing used blood. The TCR originated in a man over 45 in good health. The chain employs TRBV7-2 and TRBJ2-5, with D perhaps matching TRBD1 (6 bases). CDR3 residues: CASSSTGRARETQYF. The CDR3 nucleotides are TGTGCCAGCAGTTCGACAGGTCGCGCAAGGGAGACCCAGTACTTC. Looking up the rest from reference TRBV7-2 and TRBJ2-5 gives the full variable domain: GAGVSQSPSNKVTEKGKDVELRCDPISGHTALYWYRQSLGQGLEFLIYFQGNSAPDKSGLPSDRFSAERTGGSVSTLTIQRTQQEDSAVYLCASSSTGRARETQYFGPGTRLLVL.